This T cell receptor (beta chain) comes out of a study of patients and donors after allogeneic stem cell transplantation. Using its own MiXCR run on the RT-PCR reads, TCRdb lists one record per CDR3 protein. Altogether a few hundred thousand distinct CDR3 sequences are present, less than 50% being singletons, with the ten largest covering under 14%. Germline V gene sequence: CDR1 SGHTA, CDR2 FQGNSA. The ends were cut back, 7 bases at V and 0 bases at J, with 12 bases in the middle. The CDR3 length is 14 residues. The chain uses TRBV7-2 and TRBJ1-1; D gene ambiguous. Material: blood, either unsorted or a sorted T cell fraction (not recorded which). This TCR came from a human donor who was either an allogeneic HSCT recipient or a stem cell or donor lymphocyte infusion donor (not recorded which). It is not recorded whose cells these are; they may come from a transplant donor. The CDR3 nucleotides are TGTGCCAGCACCTGGACGGAGTTGAACACTGAAGCTTTCTTT. Protein sequence: CASTWTELNTEAFF. The full variable domain, completed using reference TRBV7-2 and TRBJ1-1, is GAGVSQSPSNKVTEKGKDVELRCDPISGHTALYWYRQSLGQGLEFLIYFQGNSAPDKSGLPSDRFSAERTGGSVSTLTIQRTQQEDSAVYLCASTWTELNTEAFFGQGTRLTVV.